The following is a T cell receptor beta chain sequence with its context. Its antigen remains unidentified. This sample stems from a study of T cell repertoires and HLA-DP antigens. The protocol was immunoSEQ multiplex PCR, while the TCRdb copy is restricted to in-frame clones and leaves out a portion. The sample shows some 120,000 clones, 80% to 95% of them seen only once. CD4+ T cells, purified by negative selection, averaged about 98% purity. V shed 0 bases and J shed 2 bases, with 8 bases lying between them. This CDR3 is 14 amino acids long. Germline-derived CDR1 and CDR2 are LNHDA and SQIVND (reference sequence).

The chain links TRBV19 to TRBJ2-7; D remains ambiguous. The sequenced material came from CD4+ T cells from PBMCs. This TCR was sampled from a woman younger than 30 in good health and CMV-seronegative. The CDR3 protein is CASSIDNSPYEQYF. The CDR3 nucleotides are TGTGCCAGTAGTATAGATAACAGCCCCTACGAGCAGTACTTC.